This TCR beta chain was sequenced during a study of T-cell memory formation after mild COVID-19. This clonotype was recorded a few times. The antigen is undetermined. Trimming took off 2 bases at V and 7 bases at J, with 5 bases between the two ends. Germline loops: CDR1 MNHNY, CDR2 SVGAGI (reference sequence). The CDR3 is 12 amino acids. 5'RACE with constant-segment primers yielded barcoded, UMI-tagged TCR alpha and TCR beta cDNA libraries. TCRdb analysed the 5' RACE reads with MiXCR anew, one entry per CDR3 protein. The repertoire holds tens of thousands of distinct CDR3 sequences, 10% to 15% seen once, with approximately 26% in the top ten. Findings and caveats of the study: Contracting CD8+ clones were enriched in EMRA, CD4+ mainly in CM and EM. Day 15 to 85 contractors were CD4/CD8 balanced; later expanders leaned CD4+. Cross-reactive memory seemingly joined, as some responding clones were found in pre-infection memory.

The chain is built from TRBV6-6 and TRBJ2-2; D ambiguous. The source of this sequence is an adult woman who had mild COVID-19 (a few samples of this study predate the infection). Cell type and time point are not known. Specimen: PBMCs or a T cell subset sorted from them (not recorded which). For the CDR3, the DNA is TGTGCCAGCAGTTACCTCGTCGGGGAGCTGTTTTTT. This encodes CASSYLVGELFF.